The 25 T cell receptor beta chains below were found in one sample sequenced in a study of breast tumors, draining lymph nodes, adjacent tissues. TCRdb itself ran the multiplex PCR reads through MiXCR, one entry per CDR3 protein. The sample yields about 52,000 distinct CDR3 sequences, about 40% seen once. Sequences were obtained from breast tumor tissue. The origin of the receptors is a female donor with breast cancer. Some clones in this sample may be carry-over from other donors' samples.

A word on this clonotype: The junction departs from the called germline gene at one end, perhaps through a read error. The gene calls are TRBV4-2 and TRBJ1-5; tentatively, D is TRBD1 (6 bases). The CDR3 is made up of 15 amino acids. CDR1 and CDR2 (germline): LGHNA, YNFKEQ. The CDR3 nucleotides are TGTGTCAGCAGCCAGTTACAGGGAGAGTATCAGCCCCAGCATTTT. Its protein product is CVSSQLQGEYQPQHF.

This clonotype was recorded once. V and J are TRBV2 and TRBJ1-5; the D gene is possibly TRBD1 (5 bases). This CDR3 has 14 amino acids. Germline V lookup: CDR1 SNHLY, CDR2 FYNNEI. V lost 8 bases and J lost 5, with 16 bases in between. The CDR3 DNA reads TGTGCCAGCTCGGGACCATCGAGGGATCAGCCCCAGCATTTT. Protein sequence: CASSGPSRDQPQHF. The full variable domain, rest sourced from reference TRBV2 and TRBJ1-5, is EPEVTQTPSHQVTQMGQEVILRCVPISNHLYFYWYRQILGQKVEFLVSFYNNEISEKSEIFDDQFSVERPDGSNFTLKIRSTKLEDSAMYFCASSGPSRDQPQHFGDGTRLSIL.

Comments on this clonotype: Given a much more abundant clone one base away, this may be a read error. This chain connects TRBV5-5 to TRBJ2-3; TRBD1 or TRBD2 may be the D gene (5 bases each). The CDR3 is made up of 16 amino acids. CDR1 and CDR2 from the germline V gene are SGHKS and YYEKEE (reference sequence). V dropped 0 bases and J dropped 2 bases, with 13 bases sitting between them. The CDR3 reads CASSLGGTGPTDTQYF. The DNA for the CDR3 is TGTGCCAGCAGCTTGGGTGGGACCGGACCCACAGATACGCAGTATTTT.

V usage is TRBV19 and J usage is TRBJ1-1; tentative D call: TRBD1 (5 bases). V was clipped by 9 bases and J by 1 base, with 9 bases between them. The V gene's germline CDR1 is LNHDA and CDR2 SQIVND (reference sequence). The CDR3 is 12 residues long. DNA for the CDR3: TGTGCCAGCGGACACTCGAACACTGAAGCTTTCTTT. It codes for CASGHSNTEAFF.

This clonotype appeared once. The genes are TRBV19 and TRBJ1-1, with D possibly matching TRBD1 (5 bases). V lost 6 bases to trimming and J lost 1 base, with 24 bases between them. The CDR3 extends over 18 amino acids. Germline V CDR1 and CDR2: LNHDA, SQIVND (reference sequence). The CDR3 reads CASRKSGTGSQANTEAFF. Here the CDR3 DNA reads TGTGCCAGTAGAAAAAGCGGCACAGGCTCTCAGGCGAACACTGAAGCTTTCTTT.

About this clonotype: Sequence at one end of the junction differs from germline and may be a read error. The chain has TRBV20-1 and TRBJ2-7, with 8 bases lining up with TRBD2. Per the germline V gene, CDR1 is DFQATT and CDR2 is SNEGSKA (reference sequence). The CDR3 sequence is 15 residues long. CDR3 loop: CSAARTGTSTYERYF. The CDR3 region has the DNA TGCAGTGCTGCTCGAACCGGGACTAGTACCTACGAGCGGTACTTC.

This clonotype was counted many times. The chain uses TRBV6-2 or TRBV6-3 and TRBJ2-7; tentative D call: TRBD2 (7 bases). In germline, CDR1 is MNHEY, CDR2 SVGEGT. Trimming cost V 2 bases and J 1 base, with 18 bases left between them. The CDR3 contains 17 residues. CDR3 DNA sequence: TGTGCCAGCAGTTACGACCTTTACGGGGGGCAATCCTACGAGCAGTACTTC. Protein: CASSYDLYGGQSYEQYF.

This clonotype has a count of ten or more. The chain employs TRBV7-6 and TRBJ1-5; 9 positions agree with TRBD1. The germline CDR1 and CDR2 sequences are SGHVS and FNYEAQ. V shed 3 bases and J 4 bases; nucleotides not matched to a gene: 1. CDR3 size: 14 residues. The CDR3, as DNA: TGTGCCAGCAGCTTGACAGGGGGAAATCAGCCCCAGCATTTT. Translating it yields CASSLTGGNQPQHF.

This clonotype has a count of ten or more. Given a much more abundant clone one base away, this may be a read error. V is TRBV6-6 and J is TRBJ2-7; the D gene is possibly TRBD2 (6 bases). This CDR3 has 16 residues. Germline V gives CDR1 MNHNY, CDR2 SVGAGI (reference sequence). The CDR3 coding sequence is TGTGCCAGCAGCCCCCTCGGGGACGGGGGAGTCTACGAGCAGCACTTC. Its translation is CASSPLGDGGVYEQHF.

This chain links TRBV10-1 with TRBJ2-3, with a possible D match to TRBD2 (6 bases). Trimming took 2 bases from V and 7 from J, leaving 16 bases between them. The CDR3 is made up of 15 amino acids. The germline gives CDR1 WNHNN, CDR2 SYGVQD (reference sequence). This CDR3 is CASSETSRVQNTQYF. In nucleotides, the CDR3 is TGCGCCAGCAGTGAGACTAGCAGAGTACAGAATACGCAGTATTTT.

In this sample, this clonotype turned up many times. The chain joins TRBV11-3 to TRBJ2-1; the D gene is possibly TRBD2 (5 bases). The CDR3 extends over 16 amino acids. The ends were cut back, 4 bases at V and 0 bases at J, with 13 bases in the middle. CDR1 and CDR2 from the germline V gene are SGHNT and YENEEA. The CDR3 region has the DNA TGTGCCAGCAGCTCGGGGTTCAGGACCTCCTACAATGAGCAGTTCTTC. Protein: CASSSGFRTSYNEQFF.

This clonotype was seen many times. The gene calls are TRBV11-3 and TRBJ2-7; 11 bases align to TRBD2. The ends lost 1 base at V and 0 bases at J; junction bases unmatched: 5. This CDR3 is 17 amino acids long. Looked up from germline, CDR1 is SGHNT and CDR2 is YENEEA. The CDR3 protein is CASSLVGSGRVSYEQYF. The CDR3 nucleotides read TGTGCCAGCAGCTTAGTTGGTAGCGGGAGGGTCTCCTACGAGCAGTACTTC. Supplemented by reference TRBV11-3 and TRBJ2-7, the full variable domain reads EAGVVQSPRYKIIEKKQPVAFWCNPISGHNTLYWYLQNLGQGPELLIRYENEEAVDDSQLPKDRFSAERLKGVDSTLKIQPAELGDSAVYLCASSLVGSGRVSYEQYFGPGTRLTVT.

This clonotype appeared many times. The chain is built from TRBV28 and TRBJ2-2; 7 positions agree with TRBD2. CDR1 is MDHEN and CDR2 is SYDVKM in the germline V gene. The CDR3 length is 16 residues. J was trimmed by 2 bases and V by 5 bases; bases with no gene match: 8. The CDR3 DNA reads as TGTGCCAGCAGTCTTAGACTAGCCGTTAACACCGGGGAGCTGTTTTTT. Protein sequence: CASSLRLAVNTGELFF.

The CDR3 DNA reads as TGTGCCAGCAGTGAAGAACTGTACCTTGGCTACACCTTC. Protein sequence: CASSEELYLGYTF. V usage is TRBV6-1 and J usage is TRBJ1-2; no definite D call. The CDR3 has 13 residues. CDR1 is MNHNS, CDR2 SASEGT, per germline. The V end was cut by 1 base, the J end by 7 bases, with 10 bases between.

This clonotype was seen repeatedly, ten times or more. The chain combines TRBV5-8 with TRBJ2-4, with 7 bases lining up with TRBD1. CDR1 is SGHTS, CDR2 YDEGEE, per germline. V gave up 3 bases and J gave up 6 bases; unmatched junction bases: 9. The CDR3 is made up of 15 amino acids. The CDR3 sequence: CASSSGTVAGNIQYF. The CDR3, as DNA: TGTGCCAGCAGCTCTGGGACAGTCGCGGGAAACATTCAGTACTTC.

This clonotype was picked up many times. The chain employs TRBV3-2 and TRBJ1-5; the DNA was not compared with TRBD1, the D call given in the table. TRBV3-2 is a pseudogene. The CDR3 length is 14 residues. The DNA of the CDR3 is TGTGCCAGCGTTAAGGGACAGCAGCGACAGCCCCAGCATTTT. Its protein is CASVKGQQRQPQHF.

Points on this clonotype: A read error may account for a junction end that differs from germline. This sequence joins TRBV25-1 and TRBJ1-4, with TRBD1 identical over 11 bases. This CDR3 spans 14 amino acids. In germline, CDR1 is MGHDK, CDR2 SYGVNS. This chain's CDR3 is CASSGTGGTGKLLF. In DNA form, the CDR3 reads TGTGCCAGCAGTGGGACAGGGGGCACTGGAAAACTGCTTTTT.

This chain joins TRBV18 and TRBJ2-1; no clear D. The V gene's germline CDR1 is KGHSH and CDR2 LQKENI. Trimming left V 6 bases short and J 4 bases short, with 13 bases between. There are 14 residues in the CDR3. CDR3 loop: CASSPPLGYNEQFF. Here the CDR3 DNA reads TGTGCCAGCTCCCCCCCTCTGGGGTACAATGAGCAGTTCTTC.

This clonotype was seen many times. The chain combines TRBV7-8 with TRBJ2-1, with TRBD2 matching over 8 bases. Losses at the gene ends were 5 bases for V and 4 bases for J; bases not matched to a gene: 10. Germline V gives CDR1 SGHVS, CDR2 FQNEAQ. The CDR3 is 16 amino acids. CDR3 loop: CASSPGLVGVYNEQFF. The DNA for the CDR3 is TGTGCCAGCAGCCCGGGACTAGTGGGAGTTTACAATGAGCAGTTCTTC.

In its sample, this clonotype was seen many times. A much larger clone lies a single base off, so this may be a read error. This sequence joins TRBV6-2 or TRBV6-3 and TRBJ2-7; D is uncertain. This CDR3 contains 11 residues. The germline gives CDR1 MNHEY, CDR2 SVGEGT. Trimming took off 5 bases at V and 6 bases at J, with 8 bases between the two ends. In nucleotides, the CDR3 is TGTGCCAGCAGTCACCCAGGCGAGCAGTACTTC. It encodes CASSHPGEQYF.

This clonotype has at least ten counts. The CDR3 DNA is TGTGCCAGTATCGCCGGGACCGATACCACAGATACGCAGTATTTT. This sequence encodes CASIAGTDTTDTQYF. The gene calls are TRBV19 and TRBJ2-3; D tentatively fits TRBD1 or TRBD2 (5 bases each). Trimming removed 7 bases at V and 2 bases at J, with 16 bases between. From germline, CDR1 is LNHDA and CDR2 SQIVND (reference sequence). The CDR3 is 15 amino acids.

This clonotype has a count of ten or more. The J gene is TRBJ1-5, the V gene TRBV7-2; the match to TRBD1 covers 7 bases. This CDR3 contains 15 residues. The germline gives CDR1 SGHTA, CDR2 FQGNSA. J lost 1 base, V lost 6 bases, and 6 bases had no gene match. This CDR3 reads CASSLQGTSNQPQHF. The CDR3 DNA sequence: TGTGCCAGCAGTCTACAGGGGACGAGCAATCAGCCCCAGCATTTT. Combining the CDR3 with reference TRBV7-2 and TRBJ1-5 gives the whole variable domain GAGVSQSPSNKVTEKGKDVELRCDPISGHTALYWYRQSLGQGLEFLIYFQGNSAPDKSGLPSDRFSAERTGGSVSTLTIQRTQQEDSAVYLCASSLQGTSNQPQHFGDGTRLSIL.

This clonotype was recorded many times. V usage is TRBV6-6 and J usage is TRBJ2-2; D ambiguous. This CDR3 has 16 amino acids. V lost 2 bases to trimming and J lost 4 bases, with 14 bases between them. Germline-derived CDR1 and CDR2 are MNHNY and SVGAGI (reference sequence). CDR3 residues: CASSYPLDTATGELFF. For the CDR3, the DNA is TGTGCCAGCAGTTACCCACTCGACACGGCCACCGGGGAGCTGTTTTTT.

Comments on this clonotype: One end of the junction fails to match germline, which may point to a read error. CDR3 loop: CSAQDQPRHF. The CDR3 DNA follows: TGCAGTGCCCAAGATCAGCCCCGGCATTTT. The chain uses TRBV20-1 and TRBJ1-5; D not certain. From germline, CDR1 is DFQATT and CDR2 SNEGSKA (reference sequence). This CDR3 spans 10 amino acids.

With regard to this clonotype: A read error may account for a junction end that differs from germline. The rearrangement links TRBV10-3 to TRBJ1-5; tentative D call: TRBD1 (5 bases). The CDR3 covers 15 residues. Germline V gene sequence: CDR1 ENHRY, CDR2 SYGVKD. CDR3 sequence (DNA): TGTGCCATCAGTGAGGACAGCACCGGCAATCAGCCCCGGCATTTT. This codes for CAISEDSTGNQPRHF.